The following is a T cell receptor (beta chain) sequence with its context. The data belong to a study of human T cells and chemical hapten exposure. TCRdb re-called the RACE reads with MiXCR, one entry per CDR3 protein. The table lists 180,000 or so distinct CDR3 sequences, more than 25% of them singletons, with less than 3.5% in the top ten. Time point in this sample: pre-sensitization, week 0. As for treatment: therapeutic diphenylcyclopropenone sensitization with weekly scalp DPC. At every patch-test visit, blood was drawn before the patch test was applied. The sequencing here drew on whole blood, taken in connection with sensitization to the hapten diphenylcyclopropenone (DPC). The clonotype originates from a woman in her 30s with alopecia areata. Some clones in this sample may be carry-over from other donors' samples.

CDR3 sequence: CSLPSYGYTF. In nucleotides, the CDR3 is TGCAGTTTGCCGAGCTATGGCTACACCTTC. The V call is TRBV20-1, the J call TRBJ1-2; D gene uncertain. CDR3 length: 10 amino acids. Per the germline V gene, CDR1 is DFQATT and CDR2 is SNEGSKA (reference sequence). Trimming left V 8 bases short and J 4 bases short, with 8 bases between.